The 6 T cell receptor beta chains presented below share a single source sample, sequenced in a study of CD8 T cells in Susac syndrome. Reverse transcription used roughly 0.5 to 1 ug RNA and random hexamers. TCRdb itself ran the immunoSEQ multiplex PCR reads through MiXCR, one entry per CDR3 protein. The data contain 150,000 to 200,000 distinct CDR3 sequences, almost 96% of them singletons. The source material was CD4+ T cells from PBMCs. These receptors were obtained from a human donor with multiple sclerosis.

This chain connects TRBV30 to TRBJ1-1, with D maybe TRBD1 (5 bases). This CDR3 comprises 13 residues. Germline V gene data show CDR1 as GTSNPN and CDR2 as SVGIG (reference sequence). V lost 8 bases to trimming and J lost 0 bases, with 13 bases between them. The CDR3 sequence is CAGTRDLNTEAFF. CDR3 nucleotides: TGTGCCGGCACCAGGGACTTGAACACTGAAGCTTTCTTT.

The chain links TRBV18 to TRBJ1-6; the match to TRBD1 covers 7 bases. The CDR3 is made up of 14 amino acids. The ends lost 3 bases at V and 9 bases at J; junction bases unmatched: 5. Germline-derived CDR1 and CDR2 are KGHSH and LQKENI. The CDR3 sequence is CASSPDRESSPLHF. CDR3 sequence (DNA): TGTGCCAGCTCACCCGACAGGGAGAGTTCACCCCTCCACTTT. Supplemented by reference TRBV18 and TRBJ1-6, the full variable domain reads NAGVMQNPRHLVRRRGQEARLRCSPMKGHSHVYWYRQLPEEGLKFMVYLQKENIIDESGMPKERFSAEFPKEGPSILRIQQVVRGDSAAYFCASSPDRESSPLHFGNGTRLTVT.

J is TRBJ2-3 and V is TRBV25-1; no firm D call. CDR1 and CDR2 (germline): MGHDK, SYGVNS. The CDR3 length is 13 residues. V shed 6 bases and J shed 0 bases, with 7 bases lying between them. For the CDR3, the DNA is TGTGCCAGCAGACAGACAAGCACAGATACGCAGTATTTT. Protein product: CASRQTSTDTQYF.

The chain combines TRBV20-1 with TRBJ2-1; D gene uncertain. Looked up from germline, CDR1 is DFQATT and CDR2 is SNEGSKA (reference sequence). The CDR3 spans 14 residues. With 3 bases removed from V and 4 bases from J, the gap between germline ends came to 13 bases. This CDR3 reads CSASRSGAYNEQFF. CDR3 nucleotide sequence: TGCAGTGCTAGTCGGTCAGGAGCTTACAATGAGCAGTTCTTC.

This clonotype was found once. The junction departs from the called germline gene at one end, perhaps through a read error. V gene TRBV29-1 combines with J gene TRBJ2-3; 14 bases are a match to TRBD2. The CDR3 loop spans 13 amino acids. From germline, CDR1 is SQVTM and CDR2 ANQGSEA. CDR3 bases: TGCAGCGTTGATCCGACTAGCGGGGGGGCCAAGGATTTT. This encodes CSVDPTSGGAKDF.

This clonotype was observed once. The DNA of the CDR3 is TGTGCCAGCGCACCCTATACGGGACACCTAGGAGGCTACACCTTC. Translated, it gives CASAPYTGHLGGYTF. J is TRBJ1-2 and V is TRBV12-3 or TRBV12-4, with a tentative D call TRBD1 (6 bases). The CDR3 is 15 amino acids. The ends were cut back, 8 bases at V and 8 bases at J, with 24 bases in the middle.